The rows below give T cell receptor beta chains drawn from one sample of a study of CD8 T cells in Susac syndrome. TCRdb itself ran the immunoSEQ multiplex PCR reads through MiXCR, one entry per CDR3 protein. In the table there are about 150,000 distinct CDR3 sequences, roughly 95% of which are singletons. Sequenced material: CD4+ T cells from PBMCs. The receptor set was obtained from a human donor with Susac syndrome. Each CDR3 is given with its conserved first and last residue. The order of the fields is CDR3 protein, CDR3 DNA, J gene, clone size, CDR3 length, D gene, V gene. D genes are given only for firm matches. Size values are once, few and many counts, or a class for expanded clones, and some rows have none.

cdr3_aa: CASSSTGTYPTDTQYF
cdr3_nt: TGTGCCAGCAGCTCAACCGGGACTTACCCCACAGATACGCAGTATTTT
j_call: TRBJ2-3
clone_size: NA
cdr3_length: 16
d_call: NA
v_call: TRBV7-8

cdr3_aa: CASSFPSKETQYF
cdr3_nt: TGTGCCAGCAGTTTCCCCTCGAAAGAGACCCAGTACTTC
j_call: TRBJ2-5
clone_size: NA
cdr3_length: 13
d_call: NA
v_call: TRBV27

cdr3_aa: CASRRGQYGYTF
cdr3_nt: TGTGCCAGTCGTCGAGGACAGTATGGCTACACCTTC
j_call: TRBJ1-2
clone_size: NA
cdr3_length: 12
d_call: NA
v_call: TRBV6-5

cdr3_aa: CASSRQVSYEQYF
cdr3_nt: TGTGCCAGCAGCCGACAGGTCTCCTACGAGCAGTACTTC
j_call: TRBJ2-7
clone_size: NA
cdr3_length: 13
d_call: NA
v_call: TRBV3-1

cdr3_aa: CSASPPKGTSTDGYTF
cdr3_nt: TGCAGTGCTAGCCCTCCGAAGGGTACCTCTACGGATGGCTACACCTTC
j_call: TRBJ1-2
clone_size: NA
cdr3_length: 16
d_call: NA
v_call: TRBV20-1

cdr3_aa: CASSQEGDTEAFF
cdr3_nt: TGCGCCAGCAGTCAAGAAGGGGACACTGAAGCTTTCTTT
j_call: TRBJ1-1
clone_size: NA
cdr3_length: 13
d_call: NA
v_call: TRBV23-1

cdr3_aa: CASSPSRSTDTQYF
cdr3_nt: TGTGCCAGCAGTCCTAGCCGAAGCACAGATACGCAGTATTTT
j_call: TRBJ2-3
clone_size: NA
cdr3_length: 14
d_call: NA
v_call: TRBV2

cdr3_aa: CASSSTGFEDTIYF
cdr3_nt: TGTGCCAGCAGTTCGACAGGGTTCGAGGACACCATATATTTT
j_call: TRBJ1-3
clone_size: NA
cdr3_length: 14
d_call: TRBD1
v_call: TRBV12-3/TRBV12-4

cdr3_aa: CASSWNTGELFF
cdr3_nt: TGTGCCAGCTCGTGGAACACCGGGGAGCTGTTTTTT
j_call: TRBJ2-2
clone_size: NA
cdr3_length: 12
d_call: NA
v_call: TRBV3-1

cdr3_aa: CASSSARGGEAFF
cdr3_nt: TGTGCCAGCAGCTCTGCTAGGGGAGGAGAAGCTTTCTTT
j_call: TRBJ1-1
clone_size: NA
cdr3_length: 13
d_call: NA
v_call: TRBV12-3/TRBV12-4

cdr3_aa: CATSRGSPGGGGNSPLHF
cdr3_nt: TGTGCCACCAGCAGAGGCTCTCCGGGCGGTGGAGGAAATTCACCCCTCCACTTT
j_call: TRBJ1-6
clone_size: NA
cdr3_length: 18
d_call: NA
v_call: TRBV15

cdr3_aa: CASSLGRVTDTQYF
cdr3_nt: TGTGCCAGCAGTTTGGGCAGGGTCACAGATACGCAGTATTTT
j_call: TRBJ2-3
clone_size: once
cdr3_length: 14
d_call: NA
v_call: TRBV27

cdr3_aa: CASSPREGNYGYTF
cdr3_nt: TGTGCCAGCAGCCCCAGGGAGGGTAACTATGGCTACACCTTC
j_call: TRBJ1-2
clone_size: NA
cdr3_length: 14
d_call: NA
v_call: TRBV13

cdr3_aa: CSARAAGTASYNEQFF
cdr3_nt: TGCAGTGCTAGAGCCGCAGGGACAGCCTCCTACAATGAGCAGTTCTTC
j_call: TRBJ2-1
clone_size: NA
cdr3_length: 16
d_call: TRBD1
v_call: TRBV20-1

cdr3_aa: CASSHHWSGGTYEQYF
cdr3_nt: TGCGCCAGCAGTCACCACTGGAGCGGGGGGACCTACGAGCAGTACTTC
j_call: TRBJ2-7
clone_size: once
cdr3_length: 16
d_call: TRBD2
v_call: TRBV23-1

cdr3_aa: CASSPLQGQGNTIYF
cdr3_nt: TGTGCCAGCTCACCACTCCAGGGACAGGGAAACACCATATATTTT
j_call: TRBJ1-3
clone_size: NA
cdr3_length: 15
d_call: TRBD1
v_call: TRBV18

cdr3_aa: CASSQGGVELFF
cdr3_nt: TGTGCCAGCAGTCAGGGGGGAGTCGAGCTGTTTTTT
j_call: TRBJ2-2
clone_size: once
cdr3_length: 12
d_call: NA
v_call: TRBV7-3

cdr3_aa: CAISEEGVDEAFF
cdr3_nt: TGTGCCATCAGTGAAGAAGGGGTGGATGAAGCTTTCTTT
j_call: TRBJ1-1
clone_size: NA
cdr3_length: 13
d_call: NA
v_call: TRBV10-3

cdr3_aa: CSAEEGGARRYF
cdr3_nt: TGCAGTGCCGAGGAAGGGGGGGCAAGGCGGTACTTC
j_call: TRBJ2-7
clone_size: NA
cdr3_length: 12
d_call: NA
v_call: TRBV20-1

cdr3_aa: CSVETTASSYEQYF
cdr3_nt: TGCAGCGTTGAAACGACCGCCAGCTCCTACGAGCAGTACTTC
j_call: TRBJ2-7
clone_size: NA
cdr3_length: 14
d_call: NA
v_call: TRBV29-1

cdr3_aa: CASKSDNSYNSPLHF
cdr3_nt: TGTGCCAGCAAATCAGACAACTCCTATAATTCACCCCTCCACTTT
j_call: TRBJ1-6
clone_size: NA
cdr3_length: 15
d_call: NA
v_call: TRBV6-5

cdr3_aa: CASSSSQFF
cdr3_nt: TGTGCCAGCAGCTCCTCCCAGTTCTTC
j_call: TRBJ2-1
clone_size: NA
cdr3_length: 9
d_call: NA
v_call: TRBV7-9

cdr3_aa: CASSQDVGGYTF
cdr3_nt: TGTGCCAGCAGCCAAGATGTGGGTGGCTACACCTTC
j_call: TRBJ1-2
clone_size: NA
cdr3_length: 12
d_call: NA
v_call: TRBV3-1